The clone carrying this T cell receptor (beta chain) showed up many times. A second PCR of about 6 to 12 cycles used a sample-barcoded 5' primer and a J-beta primer mix. Each CDR3 protein is one row after TCRdb ran MiXCR on the 5' RACE reads. The sample records more than 900,000 distinct CDR3 sequences, about 27% being singletons. This sample was included in a study of blood T cells in healthy people across ages. Looking at the study overall: Per two T cells, about one barcoded beta molecule was captured through template switching.

These same data were also listed under a study on T cells of mothers and their children. That work adds: Whatever RNA was extracted went entirely into cDNA synthesis, at about 1.6 ug per 15 ul. The yield was over 9.5 million TCR beta CDR3 reads from each mother and a few million from each child. Persistent microchimeric T cell clones were not found at ~100 per million sensitivity.

The sequenced sample consisted of blood. This clonotype was obtained from a woman aged 40 to 49 in good health.

The DNA for the CDR3 is TGCAGCGTTGAAGCCGGGACGGGGGGCTCGCAGCAGTACTTC. Translation gives CSVEAGTGGSQQYF. V is TRBV29-1 and J is TRBJ2-7, with D tentatively TRBD2 (7 bases). CDR3 length: 14 amino acids. Trimming removed 1 base at V and 8 bases at J, with 18 bases between. In germline, CDR1 is SQVTM, CDR2 ANQGSEA.